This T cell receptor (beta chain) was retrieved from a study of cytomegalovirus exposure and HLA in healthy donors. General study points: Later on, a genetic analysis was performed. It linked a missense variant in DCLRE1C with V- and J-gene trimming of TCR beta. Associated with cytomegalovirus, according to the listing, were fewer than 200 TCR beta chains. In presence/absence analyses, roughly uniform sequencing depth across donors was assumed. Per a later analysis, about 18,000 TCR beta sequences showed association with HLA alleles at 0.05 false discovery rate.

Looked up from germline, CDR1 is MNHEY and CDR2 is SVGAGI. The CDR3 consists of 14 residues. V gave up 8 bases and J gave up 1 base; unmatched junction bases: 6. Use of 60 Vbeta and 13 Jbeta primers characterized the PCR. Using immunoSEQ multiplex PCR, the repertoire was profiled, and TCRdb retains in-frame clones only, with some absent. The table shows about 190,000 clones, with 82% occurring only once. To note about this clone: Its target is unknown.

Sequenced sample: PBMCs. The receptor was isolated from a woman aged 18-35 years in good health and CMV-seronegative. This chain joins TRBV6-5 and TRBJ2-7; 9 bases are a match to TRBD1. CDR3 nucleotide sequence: TGTGCCAGCGGGACAGGGAAAAGGTCCTACGAGCAGTACTTC. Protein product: CASGTGKRSYEQYF.